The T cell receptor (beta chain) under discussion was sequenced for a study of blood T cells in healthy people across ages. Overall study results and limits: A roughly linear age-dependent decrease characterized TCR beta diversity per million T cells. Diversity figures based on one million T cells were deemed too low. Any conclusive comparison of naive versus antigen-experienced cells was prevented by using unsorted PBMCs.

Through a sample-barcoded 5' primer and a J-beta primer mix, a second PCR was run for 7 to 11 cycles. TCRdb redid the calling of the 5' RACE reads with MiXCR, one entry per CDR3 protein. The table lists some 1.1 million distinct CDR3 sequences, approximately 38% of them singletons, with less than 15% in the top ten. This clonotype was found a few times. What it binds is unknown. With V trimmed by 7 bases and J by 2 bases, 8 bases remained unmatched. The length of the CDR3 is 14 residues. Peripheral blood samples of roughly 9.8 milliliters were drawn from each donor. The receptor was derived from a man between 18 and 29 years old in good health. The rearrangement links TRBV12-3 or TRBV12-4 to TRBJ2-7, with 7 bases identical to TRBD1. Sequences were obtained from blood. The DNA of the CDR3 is TGTGCCAGCACCCAAAGACAGGGTCCCTACGAGCAGTACTTC. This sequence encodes CASTQRQGPYEQYF.